The following is a TCR beta chain sequence with its context. Its antigen is unknown. This specimen belongs to a study of T cells after yellow fever vaccination. Study outcomes and limitations: Peak timing came faster in the weaker secondary response, day 5 versus 15. A large majority of primary-vaccination clones showed up again after the booster (96% CD4, 88% CD8).

Researchers made TCR cDNA using 5'RACE template switching, and this step added a universal primer site and UMIs. TCRdb recomputed calls from the 5' RACE reads with MiXCR, one row per CDR3 protein. The sample lists 500,000 to 700,000 distinct CDR3 sequences, roughly 19% occurring once. The specimen comprised PBMCs, sampled 15 days after the yellow fever booster vaccination. The receptor was isolated from a young man who received the YFV17D yellow fever vaccine.

CDR3 protein: CASNSGGRNTEAFF. The CDR3 bases are TGTGCCAGCAACTCGGGGGGGCGGAACACTGAAGCTTTCTTT. The chain is built from TRBV27 and TRBJ1-1; perhaps TRBD1 as D (6 bases). This CDR3 has 14 amino acids. Trimming left V 7 bases short and J 1 base short, with 13 bases between. Germline CDR1 MNHEY, CDR2 SMNVEV (reference sequence).